These T cell receptor beta chains were read from a single sample in a study of lymphopenia after photon versus proton radiotherapy. Here immunoSEQ multiplex PCR was the method, and the copy in TCRdb shows in-frame clones only, minus some. The sample lists some 30,000 clones, 80% to 90% occurring once. The source material was peripheral blood, sampled from a patient treated with proton-based radiotherapy. The receptor set was obtained from an older woman with cholangiocarcinoma. Some clones in this sample may be carry-over from other donors' samples. Each CDR3 is given without its conserved first and last residue. Expanded clones get a size class; other rows say once, few or many, or leave the size out.

size	V	J	CDR3
NA	TRBV2	TRBJ1-1	AGGGHTEAF
NA	TRBV12-5	TRBJ2-7	ASGLAGLAGPTSYEQY
NA	TRBV2	TRBJ1-1	ASSALGGNTEAF
few	TRBV30	TRBJ1-6	AWSSWDSGGSPLH
NA	TRBV6-9	TRBJ1-1	ASSYHRDPRGHMNTEAF
NA	TRBV7-9	TRBJ2-7	ASSGRGGAGGAYEQY
NA	TRBV27	TRBJ2-7	ASSLLGVPSYEQY
NA	TRBV7-2	TRBJ1-5	ASSYRDQPQH
NA	TRBV5-4	TRBJ2-3	ASSPSAGSTTDTQY
NA	TRBV7-8	TRBJ2-7	ASGYRGEQY
NA	TRBV4-1	TRBJ2-1	ASSHTSGIDEQF
NA	TRBV18	TRBJ1-1	ASSPSQNTEAF
NA	TRBV6-5	TRBJ2-1	ATHGGGAGNEQF
NA	TRBV2	TRBJ1-1	ASSTTLNTEAF
NA	TRBV2	TRBJ1-6	ASRTGQGNNSPLH
NA	TRBV11-2	TRBJ2-3	ASSSRTQGKGLDTQY
NA	TRBV6-5	TRBJ1-6	ASVGTSTNSPLH
NA	TRBV6-5	TRBJ2-7	ASYGGRRSY
NA	TRBV28	TRBJ1-2	ASSFGGVNYGYT
NA	TRBV6-5	TRBJ2-3	ASSMTPSTDTQY
NA	TRBV5-1	TRBJ2-3	ASSLALQASTDTQY
NA	TRBV5-1	TRBJ2-3	ASSLRPGESTDTQY
NA	TRBV9	TRBJ2-6	ASSAPGTANSGANVLT
NA	TRBV5-1	TRBJ1-5	ASSYGTGGNQPQH
NA	TRBV7-3	TRBJ2-3	ASRPTGGRTDTQY
once	TRBV28	TRBJ2-7	ASSRTILAGASEQY
NA	TRBV7-9	TRBJ2-3	ASSYSSLEDTQY
NA	TRBV29-1	TRBJ1-1	SVEDGQSRAGAEAF
NA	TRBV7-9	TRBJ2-7	ASSGRAEQY
NA	TRBV15	TRBJ1-3	ATSRDRTGNTIY
NA	TRBV7-6	TRBJ1-1	ASSLARGNTEAF
NA	TRBV29-1	TRBJ2-1	SVPAGAAGVSSYNEQF
NA	TRBV5-6	TRBJ2-3	ASSRAGAFTDTQY
NA	TRBV9	TRBJ2-1	ASSAGGSSYNEQF
few	TRBV5-4	TRBJ2-5	ASSPTRGDRGETQY
NA	TRBV30	TRBJ2-7	ACTNRDSYEQY
NA	TRBV6-6	TRBJ1-1	ASTPPRAVPEAF
NA	TRBV5-4	TRBJ2-7	ASSDLSGSSYEQY
NA	TRBV2	TRBJ1-4	ASENEKLF
few	TRBV5-1	TRBJ2-1	ASSPKAGTSSYNEQF
NA	TRBV4-1	TRBJ2-3	ASSPLRGRTDTQY
NA	TRBV19	TRBJ1-1	ATTAYRGANTEAF
NA	TRBV6-5	TRBJ2-1	ASSHSGSVDEQF
NA	TRBV27	TRBJ1-6	ASSLTGQGTSPLH